Listed below are T cell receptor beta chains from one sample, sequenced in a study of Graves' ophthalmopathy and Graves' hyperthyroidism. TCRdb reprocessed the multiplex PCR reads via MiXCR and lists one record per CDR3 protein. The sample has 650,000 to 900,000 distinct CDR3 sequences, 40% seen once; the top ten hold approximately 43%. The sequenced material came from peripheral blood. The origin of the receptors is an adult man with Graves' ophthalmopathy. Both conserved end residues are part of each CDR3. D genes are given only for firm matches. Size is stated for part of the rows, as once, few or many counts, or as a class when the clone is expanded.

size	J	V	D	CDR3	DNA
NA	TRBJ2-6	TRBV7-9	NA	CASRPYESGANVPTF	TGTGCCAGCAGACCTTACGAGTCTGGGGCCAACGTCCCGACTTTC
NA	TRBJ1-2	TRBV10-3	NA	CAICSASGSGYTF	NA
NA	TRBJ1-2	TRBV15	TRBD1	CATSSVRQGLNYGYTF	TGTGCCACCAGCAGCGTAAGACAGGGGCTGAACTATGGCTACACCTTC
NA	TRBJ2-7	TRBV10-3	NA	CAISPGSLDEQYF	TGTGCCATCAGTCCGGGGAGCCTCGACGAGCAGTACTTC
NA	TRBJ1-1	TRBV9	NA	CASSGVAMNTEAFF	TGTGCCAGCAGCGGGGTAGCAATGAACACTGAAGCTTTCTTT
NA	TRBJ2-5	TRBV19	TRBD2	CASGNPTSGVGETQYF	TGTGCCAGCGGAAACCCGACTAGCGGGGTCGGAGAGACCCAGTACTTC
NA	TRBJ1-2	TRBV29-1	TRBD1	CSVELGTGRHGYTF	TGCAGCGTTGAACTTGGGACAGGGCGGCATGGCTACACCTTC
NA	TRBJ1-5	TRBV2	TRBD1	CASSERGDRPNQPQHF	TGTGCCAGCAGTGAACGAGGGGACAGACCAAATCAGCCCCAGCATTTT
few	TRBJ2-5	TRBV7-9	NA	CASSSTGTVVQETQYF	TGTGCCAGCAGCTCGACCGGGACGGTGGTCCAAGAGACCCAGTACTTC
few	TRBJ2-7	TRBV6-6	NA	CASGLRGSYEQYF	TGTGCCAGCGGCTTAAGAGGCTCCTACGAGCAGTACTTC
NA	TRBJ2-7	TRBV6-6	NA	CASSYSRSRTNEQYF	TGTGCCAGCAGTTACTCGAGATCGCGAACGAACGAGCAGTACTTC
NA	TRBJ2-6	TRBV25-1	NA	CASSLHYYISGANVLTF	TGTGCCAGCAGTTTGCACTATTACATCTCTGGGGCCAACGTCCTGACTTTC
NA	TRBJ1-2	TRBV20-1	NA	CSAKEPGHSYGYTF	TGCAGTGCTAAAGAGCCGGGACACTCGTATGGCTACACCTTC
NA	TRBJ1-2	TRBV5-1	TRBD1	CASSPNPGTGGYGYTF	TGCGCCAGCAGCCCCAACCCCGGGACAGGGGGCTATGGCTACACCTTC
NA	TRBJ2-7	TRBV5-1	TRBD2	CASSLTGTSGEQYF	TGCGCCAGCAGCTTAACCGGGACTAGCGGGGAGCAGTACTTC
NA	TRBJ1-4	TRBV25-1	NA	CASSLVLGNEKLFF	TGTGCCAGCAGTTTAGTTCTGGGGAATGAAAAACTGTTTTTT
NA	TRBJ1-2	TRBV7-9	NA	CAWTTQFYGYTF	TGTGCCTGGACGACCCAGTTCTATGGCTACACCTTC